These 9 T cell receptor beta chains originate from one sample sequenced in a study of post-analysis software for immune sequencing data. Study-level results: Four or five TRBV segments (TRBV5-6, TRBV5-1 and TRBV20-1 among them) occurred more frequently in patients than in controls.

These receptors have no identified antigens. Unique molecular identifiers had been added to the TCR beta cDNA libraries. TCRdb itself ran the PCR reads through MiXCR, one entry per CDR3 protein. This sample yields about 770,000 distinct CDR3 sequences, of which under 60% are seen a single time; roughly 4.9% belongs to the top ten. The sequencing sample was made of blood. These receptors were obtained from a girl under 18 with multiple sclerosis.

This chain uses TRBV20-1 with TRBJ2-3, with a tentative D call TRBD2 (5 bases). There are 15 residues in the CDR3. Germline CDR1 and CDR2: DFQATT and SNEGSKA (reference sequence). Between the trimmed V and J ends, which lost 6 bases and 0 bases, there was a span of 16 bases. Written as DNA, the CDR3 is TGCAGTGCCTACGCCCAGGCTAGCAGCACAGATACGCAGTATTTT. The encoded protein is CSAYAQASSTDTQYF.

The V gene is TRBV15, the J gene TRBJ2-7, with 9 bases fitting TRBD1. The germline gives CDR1 LNHNV, CDR2 YYDKDF (reference sequence). V gave up 1 base and J gave up 3 bases; unmatched junction bases: 4. This CDR3 comprises 15 residues. The CDR3 loop is CATSRGKGQGYEQYF. In DNA, the CDR3 is TGTGCCACCAGCAGAGGCAAGGGACAGGGCTACGAGCAGTACTTC.

V is TRBV20-1 and J is TRBJ1-4, with D uncertain. CDR1 DFQATT and CDR2 SNEGSKA come from the germline V gene (reference sequence). CDR3 length: 15 residues. V was clipped by 0 bases and J by 0 bases, with 8 bases between them. CDR3 nucleotide sequence: TGCAGTGCTAGAGATGGTACCCCAACTAATGAAAAACTGTTTTTT. Protein sequence: CSARDGTPTNEKLFF.

This chain links TRBV20-1 with TRBJ2-1; 12 bases are shared with TRBD2. Germline V gives CDR1 DFQATT, CDR2 SNEGSKA (reference sequence). The CDR3 loop spans 13 amino acids. The CDR3 region has the DNA TGCAGCGCAGCGACTAGCGGGAGAAATGAGCAGTTCTTC. Protein product: CSAATSGRNEQFF.

This clonotype was observed a few times. The chain recombines TRBV29-1 with TRBJ2-1; 8 nucleotides line up with TRBD2. The trim removed 4 bases at V and 7 bases at J, leaving 3 bases unmatched. Germline V gene sequence: CDR1 SQVTM, CDR2 ANQGSEA. The CDR3 totals 12 residues. The CDR3 reads CSVAGRGNEQFF. CDR3 coding DNA: TGCAGCGTTGCCGGGAGGGGTAATGAGCAGTTCTTC.

This chain joins TRBV6-6 and TRBJ2-5; D remains unclear. The J call may be wrong; the DNA end is better matched by TRBJ2-7. CDR3 size: 13 residues. Looked up from germline, CDR1 is MNHNY and CDR2 is SVGAGI (reference sequence). The CDR3 loop reads CASCHGRLYEQYF. CDR3 DNA: TGTGCCAGCTGTCACGGCAGACTTTACGAGCAGTACTTC.

This clonotype was seen only a few times. The rearrangement links TRBV15 to TRBJ2-7, with D possibly TRBD1 on 6 matching bases. The CDR3 totals 14 residues. Trimming cost V 2 bases and J 2 bases, with 10 bases left between them. Germline assignment: CDR1 LNHNV and CDR2 YYDKDF (reference sequence). The CDR3 reads CATSRRGLTYEQYF. The CDR3 region has the DNA TGTGCCACCAGCAGAAGGGGGTTAACCTACGAGCAGTACTTC.

The genes are TRBV5-1 and TRBJ2-4, with D perhaps TRBD1 (5 bases). The CDR3 loop spans 12 amino acids. V gave up 0 bases and J gave up 11 bases, with 9 bases separating them. CDR1 SGHRS and CDR2 YFSETQ come from the germline V gene. CDR3 sequence (DNA): TGCGCCAGCAGCTTGGGGGGCGGCTTTCAGTACTTC. Translation: CASSLGGGFQYF.

This chain links TRBV7-9 with TRBJ2-3; 10 nucleotides match TRBD2. The germline gives CDR1 SEHNR, CDR2 FQNEAQ (reference sequence). The V segment lost 4 bases and the J segment 5 bases; nucleotides outside the gene matches: 6. There are 15 residues in the CDR3. DNA for the CDR3: TGTGCCAGCAGCTCATCCCGGACTAGCGGAGATACGCAGTATTTT. It translates to CASSSSRTSGDTQYF.